Shown below are 2 T cell receptor beta chains from a single sample sequenced in a study of blood T cell repertoires in COVID-19. Clones were sequenced by immunoSEQ multiplex PCR, and TCRdb holds only the in-frame ones, with some missing. The sample holds hundreds of thousands of clones, around 86% seen once. The sequenced sample was peripheral blood. Receptors originate from a human donor in a cohort sampled during active COVID-19.

On this clone itself: The same CDR3 can be traced to other DNA sequences in this sample. The rearrangement uses TRBV4-3 and TRBJ2-7; D uncertain. V was pared by 0 bases and J by 2 bases, with 5 bases between. This CDR3 is 13 amino acids long. In germline, CDR1 is LGHNA, CDR2 YSLEER. The CDR3 sequence: CASSQDRAYEQYF. The CDR3 DNA is TGCGCCAGCAGCCAAGACCGGGCCTACGAGCAGTACTTC.

This sequence joins TRBV6-5 and TRBJ2-5; maybe TRBD2 (6 bases). In germline, CDR1 is MNHEY, CDR2 SVGAGI. Trimming left V 0 bases short and J 5 bases short, with 13 bases between. The CDR3 contains 15 residues. DNA of the CDR3: TGTGCCAGCAGTTACTCCGGAGGTGGGAGGGAGACCCAGTACTTC. This codes for CASSYSGGGRETQYF.